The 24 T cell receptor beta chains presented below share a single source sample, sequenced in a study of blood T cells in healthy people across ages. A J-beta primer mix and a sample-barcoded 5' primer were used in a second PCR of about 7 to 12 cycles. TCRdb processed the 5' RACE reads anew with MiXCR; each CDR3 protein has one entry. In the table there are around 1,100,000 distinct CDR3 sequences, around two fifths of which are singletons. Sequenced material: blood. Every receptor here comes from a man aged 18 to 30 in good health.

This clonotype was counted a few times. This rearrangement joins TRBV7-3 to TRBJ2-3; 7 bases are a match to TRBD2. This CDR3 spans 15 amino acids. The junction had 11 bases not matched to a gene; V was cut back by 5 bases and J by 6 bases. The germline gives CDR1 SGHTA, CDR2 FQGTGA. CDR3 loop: CASSPSLGRGDTQYF. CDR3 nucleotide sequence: TGTGCCAGCAGCCCCTCCTTGGGGAGGGGCGATACGCAGTATTTT.

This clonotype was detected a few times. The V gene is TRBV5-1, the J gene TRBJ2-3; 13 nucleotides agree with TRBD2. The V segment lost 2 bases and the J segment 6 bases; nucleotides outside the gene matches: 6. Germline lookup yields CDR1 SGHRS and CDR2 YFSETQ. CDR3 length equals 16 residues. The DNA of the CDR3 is TGCGCCAGCAGCTTACTAGCGGGGGGGCCCCTCGATACGCAGTATTTT. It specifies CASSLLAGGPLDTQYF. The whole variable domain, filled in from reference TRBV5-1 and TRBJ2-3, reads KAGVTQTPRYLIKTRGQQVTLSCSPISGHRSVSWYQQTPGQGLQFLFEYFSETQRNKGNFPGRFSGRQFSNSRSEMNVSTLELGDSALYLCASSLLAGGPLDTQYFGPGTRLTVL.

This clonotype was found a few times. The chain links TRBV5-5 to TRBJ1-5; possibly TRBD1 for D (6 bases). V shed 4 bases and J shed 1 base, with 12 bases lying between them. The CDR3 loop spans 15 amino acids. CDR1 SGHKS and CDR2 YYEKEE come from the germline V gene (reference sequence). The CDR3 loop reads CASSPTGQSNQPQHF. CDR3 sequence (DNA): TGTGCCAGCAGCCCAACCGGACAGAGCAATCAGCCCCAGCATTTT.

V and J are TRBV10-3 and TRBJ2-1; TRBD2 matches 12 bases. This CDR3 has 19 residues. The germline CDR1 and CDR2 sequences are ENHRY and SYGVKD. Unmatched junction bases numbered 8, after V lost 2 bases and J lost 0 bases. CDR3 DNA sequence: TGTGCCATCAGTGAGGGACTAGCGGGACGTTCGAGCTCCTACAATGAGCAGTTCTTC. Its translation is CAISEGLAGRSSSYNEQFF.

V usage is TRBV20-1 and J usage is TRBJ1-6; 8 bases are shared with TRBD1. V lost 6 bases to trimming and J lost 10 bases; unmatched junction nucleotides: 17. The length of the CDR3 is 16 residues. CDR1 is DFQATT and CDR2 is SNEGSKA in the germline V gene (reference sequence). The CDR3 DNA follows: TGCAGTGCCCCCTTCGCAGGGGGCTCACGAAAGTCACCCCTCCACTTT. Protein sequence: CSAPFAGGSRKSPLHF.

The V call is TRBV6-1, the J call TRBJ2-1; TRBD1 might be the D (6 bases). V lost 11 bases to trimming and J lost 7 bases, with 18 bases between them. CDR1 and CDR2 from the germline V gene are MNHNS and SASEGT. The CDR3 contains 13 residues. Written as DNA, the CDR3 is TGTGCCTCCATGAGGGCAGGGGTAAATGAGCAGTTCTTC. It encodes CASMRAGVNEQFF.

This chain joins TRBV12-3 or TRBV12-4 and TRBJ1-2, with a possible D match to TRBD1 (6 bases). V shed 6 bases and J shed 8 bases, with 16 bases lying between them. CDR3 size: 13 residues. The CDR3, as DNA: TGTGCCAGCAGCCCCGGACAGCGAGCGGGCTACACCTTC. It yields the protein CASSPGQRAGYTF.

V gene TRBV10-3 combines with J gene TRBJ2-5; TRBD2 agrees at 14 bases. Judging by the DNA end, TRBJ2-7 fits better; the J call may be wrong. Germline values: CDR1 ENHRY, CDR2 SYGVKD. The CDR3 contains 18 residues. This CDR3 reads CAISGAGLAGAEIYEQYF. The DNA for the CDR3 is TGTGCCATCAGTGGGGCGGGACTAGCGGGGGCTGAAATCTACGAGCAGTACTTC.

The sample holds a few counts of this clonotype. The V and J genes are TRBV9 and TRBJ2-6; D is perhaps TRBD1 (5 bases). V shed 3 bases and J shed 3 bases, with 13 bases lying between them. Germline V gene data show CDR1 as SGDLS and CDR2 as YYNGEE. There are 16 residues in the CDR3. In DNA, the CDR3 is TGTGCCAGCAGCGGGGTCGACAGTCGTGGGGCCAACGTCCTGACTTTC. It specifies CASSGVDSRGANVLTF.

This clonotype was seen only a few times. CDR3 loop: CASSLAEGGYNEQFF. In DNA, the CDR3 is TGTGCCAGCAGCTTAGCTGAGGGGGGTTACAATGAGCAGTTCTTC. The chain has TRBV7-8 and TRBJ2-1; tentatively, D is TRBD1 or TRBD2 (6 bases each). Trimming stripped 0 bases from V and 4 bases from J, with 10 bases between. Germline V CDR1 and CDR2: SGHVS, FQNEAQ. The CDR3 sequence is 15 residues long.

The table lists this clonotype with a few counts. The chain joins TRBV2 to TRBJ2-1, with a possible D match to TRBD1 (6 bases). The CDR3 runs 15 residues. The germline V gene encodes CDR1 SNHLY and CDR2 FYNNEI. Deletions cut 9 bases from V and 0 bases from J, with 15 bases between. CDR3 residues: CARDAGASSYNEQFF. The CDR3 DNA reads TGTGCCAGGGACGCAGGGGCTAGCTCCTACAATGAGCAGTTCTTC.

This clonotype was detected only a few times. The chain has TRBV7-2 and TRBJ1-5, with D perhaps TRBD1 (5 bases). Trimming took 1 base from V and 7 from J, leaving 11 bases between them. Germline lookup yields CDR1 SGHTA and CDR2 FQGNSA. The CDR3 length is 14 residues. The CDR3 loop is CASSLEGRGQPQHF. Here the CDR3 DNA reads TGTGCCAGCAGCTTAGAGGGACGAGGGCAGCCCCAGCATTTT.

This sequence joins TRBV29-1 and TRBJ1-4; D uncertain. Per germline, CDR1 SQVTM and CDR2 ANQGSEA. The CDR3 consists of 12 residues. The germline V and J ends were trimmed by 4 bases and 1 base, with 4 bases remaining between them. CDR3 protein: CSVAGTNEKLFF. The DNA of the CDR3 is TGCAGCGTTGCAGGAACTAATGAAAAACTGTTTTTT.

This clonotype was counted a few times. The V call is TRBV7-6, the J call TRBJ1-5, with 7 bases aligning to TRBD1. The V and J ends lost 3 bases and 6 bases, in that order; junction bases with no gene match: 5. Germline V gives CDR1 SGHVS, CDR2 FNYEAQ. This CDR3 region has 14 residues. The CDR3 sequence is CASSFGQDVQPQHF. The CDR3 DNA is TGTGCCAGCAGCTTTGGACAGGACGTTCAGCCCCAGCATTTT.

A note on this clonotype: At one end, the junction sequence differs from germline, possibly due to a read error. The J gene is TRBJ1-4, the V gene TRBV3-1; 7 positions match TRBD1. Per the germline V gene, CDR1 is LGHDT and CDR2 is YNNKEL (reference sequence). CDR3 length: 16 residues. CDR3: CASSSDRVGAKEKLFF. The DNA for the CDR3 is TGTGCCAGCAGCTCTGACAGGGTTGGAGCTAAAGAAAAACTGTTTTTT. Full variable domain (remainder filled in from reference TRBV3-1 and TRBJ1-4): DTAVSQTPKYLVTQMGNDKSIKCEQNLGHDTMYWYKQDSKKFLKIMFSYNNKELIINETVPNRFSPKSPDKAHLNLHINSLELGDSAVYFCASSSDRVGAKEKLFFGSGTQLSVL.

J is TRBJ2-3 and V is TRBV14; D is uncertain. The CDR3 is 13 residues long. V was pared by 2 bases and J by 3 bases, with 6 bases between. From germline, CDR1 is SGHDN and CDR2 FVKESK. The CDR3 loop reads CASSQPRTDTQYF. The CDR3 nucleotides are TGTGCCAGCAGCCAACCCCGGACAGATACGCAGTATTTT.

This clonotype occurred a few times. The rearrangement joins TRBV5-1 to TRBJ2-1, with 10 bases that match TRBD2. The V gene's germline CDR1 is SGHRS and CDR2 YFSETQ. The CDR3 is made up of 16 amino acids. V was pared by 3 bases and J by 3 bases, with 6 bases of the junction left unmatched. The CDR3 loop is CASSSSGGAVYNEQFF. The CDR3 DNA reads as TGCGCCAGCAGCTCGAGCGGGGGGGCCGTCTACAATGAGCAGTTCTTC.

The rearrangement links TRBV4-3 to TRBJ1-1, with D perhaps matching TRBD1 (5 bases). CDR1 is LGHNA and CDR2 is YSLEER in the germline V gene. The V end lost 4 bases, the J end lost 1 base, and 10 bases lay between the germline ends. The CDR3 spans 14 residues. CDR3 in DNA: TGCGCCAGCAGCCCAGGGCCGGCGAACACTGAAGCTTTCTTT. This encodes CASSPGPANTEAFF.

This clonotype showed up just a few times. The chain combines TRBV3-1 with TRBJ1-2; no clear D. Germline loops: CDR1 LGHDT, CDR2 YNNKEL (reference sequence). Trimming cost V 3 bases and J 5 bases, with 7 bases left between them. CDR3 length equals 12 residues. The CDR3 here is CASSQSFYGYTF. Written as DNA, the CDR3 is TGTGCCAGCAGCCAGTCCTTTTATGGCTACACCTTC.

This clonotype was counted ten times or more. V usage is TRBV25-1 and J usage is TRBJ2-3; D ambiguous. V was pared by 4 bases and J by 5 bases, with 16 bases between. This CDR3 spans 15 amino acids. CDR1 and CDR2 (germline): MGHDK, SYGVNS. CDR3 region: CASSAAGPRKDTQYF. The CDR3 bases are TGTGCCAGCAGTGCGGCCGGACCCCGGAAAGATACGCAGTATTTT.

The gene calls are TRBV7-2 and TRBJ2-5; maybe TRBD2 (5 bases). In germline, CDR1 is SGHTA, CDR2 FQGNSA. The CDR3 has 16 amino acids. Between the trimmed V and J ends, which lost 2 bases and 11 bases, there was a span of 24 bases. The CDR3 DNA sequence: TGTGCCAGCAGCTTATCGGGGAGCGGTGGCTACAATGAGCAGTACTTC. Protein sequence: CASSLSGSGGYNEQYF.

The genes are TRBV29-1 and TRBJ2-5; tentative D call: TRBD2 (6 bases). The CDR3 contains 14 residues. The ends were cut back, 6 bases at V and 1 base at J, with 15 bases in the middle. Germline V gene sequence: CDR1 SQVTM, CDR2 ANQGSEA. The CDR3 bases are TGCAGCGTCCAAACGGGGACTGCCCAAGAGACCCAGTACTTC. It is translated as CSVQTGTAQETQYF.

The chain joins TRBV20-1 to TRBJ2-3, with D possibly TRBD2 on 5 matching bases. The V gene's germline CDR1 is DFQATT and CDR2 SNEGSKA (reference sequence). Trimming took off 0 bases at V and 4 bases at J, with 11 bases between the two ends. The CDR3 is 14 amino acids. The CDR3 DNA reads TGCAGTGCTAGAGATCCGAGGGATTCAGATACGCAGTATTTT. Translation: CSARDPRDSDTQYF.

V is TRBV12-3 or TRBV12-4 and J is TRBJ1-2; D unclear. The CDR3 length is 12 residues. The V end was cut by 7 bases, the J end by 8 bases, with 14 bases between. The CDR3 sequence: CASTPDTSGYTF. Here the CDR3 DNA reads TGTGCCAGCACCCCCGACACTTCAGGCTACACCTTC.